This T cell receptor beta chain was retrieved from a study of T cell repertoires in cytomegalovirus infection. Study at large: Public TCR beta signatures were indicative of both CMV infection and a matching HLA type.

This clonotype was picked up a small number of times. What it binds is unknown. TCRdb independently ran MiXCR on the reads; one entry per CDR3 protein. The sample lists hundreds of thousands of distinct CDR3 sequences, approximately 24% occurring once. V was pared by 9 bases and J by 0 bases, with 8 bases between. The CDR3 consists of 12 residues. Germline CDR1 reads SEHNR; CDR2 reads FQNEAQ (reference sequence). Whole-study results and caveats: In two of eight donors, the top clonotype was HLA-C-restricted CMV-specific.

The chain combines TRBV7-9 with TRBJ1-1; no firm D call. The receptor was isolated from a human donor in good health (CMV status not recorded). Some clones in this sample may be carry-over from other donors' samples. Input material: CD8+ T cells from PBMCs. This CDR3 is CASKRVNTEAFF. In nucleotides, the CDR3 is TGTGCCAGTAAACGAGTGAACACTGAAGCTTTCTTT.